The 3 T cell receptor beta chains below come from one sample, sequenced in a study of PD-L1 blockade in urothelial cancer. As to time point: pretreatment peripheral blood. The repertoire was sequenced with immunoSEQ multiplex PCR; TCRdb's copy has only in-frame clones and lacks some. The sample records some 40,000 clones, 70% to 90% being singletons. Sequenced material: PBMCs, taken around atezolizumab (anti-PD-L1) treatment. The source of these receptors is a man older than 75 with urothelial cancer.

This clone has just a few counts. The V call is TRBV27, the J call TRBJ1-1; D may be TRBD1 (6 bases). This CDR3 has 11 residues. Germline-derived CDR1 and CDR2 are MNHEY and SMNVEV (reference sequence). The V gene lost 4 bases and the J gene lost 9 bases, with 9 bases spanning the gap. CDR3 nucleotides: TGTGCCAGCAGTTACCGGGACAAAGCTTTCTTT. Its protein product is CASSYRDKAFF.

The chain uses TRBV13 and TRBJ2-3; D is possibly TRBD2 (7 bases). V lost 2 bases, J lost 10 bases, and 25 bases lay in between. This CDR3 has 17 amino acids. CDR1 is PRHDT, CDR2 FYEKMQ, per germline (reference sequence). Here the CDR3 reads CASSLYGGGAVGGPQYF. CDR3 DNA: TGTGCCAGCAGCTTATACGGCGGGGGCGCAGTGGGGGGGCCGCAGTATTTT.

V usage is TRBV6-1 and J usage is TRBJ2-3; D is perhaps TRBD2 (6 bases). V lost 4 bases and J lost 2, with 10 bases in between. Germline V lookup: CDR1 MNHNS, CDR2 SASEGT. The CDR3 has 14 residues. In nucleotides, the CDR3 is TGTGCCAGCAGTGGGGACTGGCTCACAGATACGCAGTATTTT. It encodes CASSGDWLTDTQYF.